This TCR beta chain was retrieved from a study of blood T cell repertoires in COVID-19. Clones were read by immunoSEQ multiplex PCR, and TCRdb kept only the in-frame ones, dropping some. This sample has a few hundred thousand clones; around nine tenths occur once, and the top ten carry around 9.3%. The count of this clone is one. The germline CDR1 and CDR2 sequences are SEHNR and FQNEAQ (reference sequence). V was cut by 5 bases and J by 2 bases, with 15 bases left in between. This CDR3 has 15 residues. The recovered donors of Cohort 3 showed two negative PCRs, clearance, or symptom resolution. What was sequenced was PBMCs or T cells enriched from blood (not recorded which). This clonotype was obtained from a woman aged 45-60 years who had recovered from COVID-19. This chain joins TRBV7-9 and TRBJ2-5, with D tentatively TRBD1 (6 bases). The CDR3 DNA sequence: TGTGCCAGCAGCATACGGACAGCAGTTCAAGAGACCCAGTACTTC. Translated: CASSIRTAVQETQYF.